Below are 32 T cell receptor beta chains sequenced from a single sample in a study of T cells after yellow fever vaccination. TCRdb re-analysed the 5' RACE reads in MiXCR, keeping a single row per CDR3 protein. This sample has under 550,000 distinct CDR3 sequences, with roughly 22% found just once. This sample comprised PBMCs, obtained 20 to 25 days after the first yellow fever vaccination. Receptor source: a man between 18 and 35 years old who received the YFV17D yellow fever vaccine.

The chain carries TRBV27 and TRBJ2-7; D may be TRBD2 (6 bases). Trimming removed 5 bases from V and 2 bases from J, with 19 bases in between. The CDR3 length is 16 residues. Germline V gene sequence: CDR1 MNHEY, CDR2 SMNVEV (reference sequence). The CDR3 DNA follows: TGTGCCAGCAGTCCATCTTCGGGGGAGACAACCTACGAGCAGTACTTC. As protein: CASSPSSGETTYEQYF.

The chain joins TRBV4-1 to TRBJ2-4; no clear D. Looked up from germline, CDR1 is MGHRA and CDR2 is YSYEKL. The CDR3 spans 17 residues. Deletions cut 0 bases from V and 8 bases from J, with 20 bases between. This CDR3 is CASSQDSSSSGEDIQYF. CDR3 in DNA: TGCGCCAGCAGCCAAGACTCCAGCTCCTCAGGAGAGGACATTCAGTACTTC.

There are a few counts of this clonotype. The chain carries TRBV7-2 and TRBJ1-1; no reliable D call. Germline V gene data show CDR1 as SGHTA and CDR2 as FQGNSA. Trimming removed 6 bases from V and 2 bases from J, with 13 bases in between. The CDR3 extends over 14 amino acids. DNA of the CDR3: TGTGCCAGCAGTACCCTAGGCGGAAACACTGAAGCTTTCTTT. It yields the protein CASSTLGGNTEAFF.

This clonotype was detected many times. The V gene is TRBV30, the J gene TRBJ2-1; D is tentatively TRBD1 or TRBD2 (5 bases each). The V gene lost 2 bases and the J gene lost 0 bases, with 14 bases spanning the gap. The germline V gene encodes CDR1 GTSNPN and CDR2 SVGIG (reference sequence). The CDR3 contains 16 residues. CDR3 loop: CAWSSKGRYSYNEQFF. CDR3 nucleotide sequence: TGTGCCTGGAGTTCAAAGGGACGGTACTCCTACAATGAGCAGTTCTTC.

For the CDR3, the DNA is TGCGCCAGCAGCCAAGCAGGGGGTCTGCAGACAGATACGCAGTATTTT. It is translated as CASSQAGGLQTDTQYF. The rearrangement joins TRBV4-3 to TRBJ2-3, with 7 nucleotides matching TRBD1. V was pared by 1 base and J by 3 bases, with 7 bases of the junction left unmatched. CDR1 and CDR2 from the germline V gene are LGHNA and YSLEER. The CDR3 covers 16 residues.

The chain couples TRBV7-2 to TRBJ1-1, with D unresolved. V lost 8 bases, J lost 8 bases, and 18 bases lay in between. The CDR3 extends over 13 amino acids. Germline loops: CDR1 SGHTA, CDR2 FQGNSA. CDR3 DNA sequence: TGTGCCAGCCCCCTCGCAGGTTCAGAAGAAGCTTTCTTT. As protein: CASPLAGSEEAFF.

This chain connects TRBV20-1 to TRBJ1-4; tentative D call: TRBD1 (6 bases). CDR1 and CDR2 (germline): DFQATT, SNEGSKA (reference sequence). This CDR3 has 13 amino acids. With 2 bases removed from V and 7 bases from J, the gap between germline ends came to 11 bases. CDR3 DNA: TGCAGTGCTAGACCCGGGGGCGGTGAAAAACTGTTTTTT. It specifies CSARPGGGEKLFF.

This CDR3 is CSARDEYNYGYTF. The CDR3 nucleotides are TGCAGTGCTAGAGATGAATATAACTATGGCTACACCTTC. The chain has TRBV20-1 and TRBJ1-2; no definite D call. Germline V gene sequence: CDR1 DFQATT, CDR2 SNEGSKA (reference sequence). The CDR3 is 13 amino acids. Between the trimmed V and J ends, which lost 0 bases and 1 base, there was a span of 6 bases.

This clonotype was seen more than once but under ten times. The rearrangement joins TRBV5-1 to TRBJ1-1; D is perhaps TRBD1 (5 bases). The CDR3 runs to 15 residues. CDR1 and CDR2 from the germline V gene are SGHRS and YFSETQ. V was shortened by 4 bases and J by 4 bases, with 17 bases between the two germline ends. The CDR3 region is CASSTRGGTGTEAFF. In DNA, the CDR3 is TGCGCCAGCAGCACCCGGGGGGGTACGGGCACTGAAGCTTTCTTT.

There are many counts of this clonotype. In DNA form, the CDR3 reads TGCGCCAGCAGCCAACGCAGGGTTAGCAATCAGCCCCAGCATTTT. Translated: CASSQRRVSNQPQHF. The chain has TRBV4-1 and TRBJ1-5; D might be TRBD1 (5 bases). V was shortened by 2 bases and J by 0 bases, with 8 bases between the two germline ends. The CDR3 is 15 residues long. The germline gives CDR1 MGHRA, CDR2 YSYEKL.

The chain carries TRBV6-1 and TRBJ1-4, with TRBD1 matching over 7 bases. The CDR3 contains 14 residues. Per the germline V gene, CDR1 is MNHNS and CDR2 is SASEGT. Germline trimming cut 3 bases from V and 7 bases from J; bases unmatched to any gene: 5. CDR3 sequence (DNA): TGTGCCAGCAGTGACCGACAGGGAGCTGAAAAACTGTTTTTT. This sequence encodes CASSDRQGAEKLFF.

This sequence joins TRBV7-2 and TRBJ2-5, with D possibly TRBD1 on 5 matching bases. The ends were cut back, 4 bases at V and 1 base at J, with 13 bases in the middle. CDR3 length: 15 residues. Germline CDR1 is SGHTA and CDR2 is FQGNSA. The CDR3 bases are TGTGCCAGCAGCTCTAGGGGCGGCCGCCAAGAGACCCAGTACTTC. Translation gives CASSSRGGRQETQYF.

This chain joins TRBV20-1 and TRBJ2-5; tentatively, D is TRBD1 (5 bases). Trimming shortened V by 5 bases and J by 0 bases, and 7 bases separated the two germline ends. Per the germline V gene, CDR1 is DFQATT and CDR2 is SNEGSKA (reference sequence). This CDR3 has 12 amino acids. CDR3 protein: CSAGQYQETQYF. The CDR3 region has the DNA TGCAGTGCTGGACAATACCAAGAGACCCAGTACTTC.

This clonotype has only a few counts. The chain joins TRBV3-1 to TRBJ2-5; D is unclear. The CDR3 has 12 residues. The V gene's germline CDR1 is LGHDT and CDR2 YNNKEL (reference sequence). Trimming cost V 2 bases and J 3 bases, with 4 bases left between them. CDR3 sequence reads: CASSQWEETQYF. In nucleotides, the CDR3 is TGTGCCAGCAGCCAATGGGAAGAGACCCAGTACTTC.

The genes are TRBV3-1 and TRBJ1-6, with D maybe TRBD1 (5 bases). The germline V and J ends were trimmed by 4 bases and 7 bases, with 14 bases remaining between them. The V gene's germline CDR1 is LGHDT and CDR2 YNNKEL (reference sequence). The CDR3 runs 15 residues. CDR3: CASSPLRRGNSPLHF. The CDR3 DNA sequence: TGTGCCAGCAGCCCTCTAAGGCGGGGGAATTCACCCCTCCACTTT.

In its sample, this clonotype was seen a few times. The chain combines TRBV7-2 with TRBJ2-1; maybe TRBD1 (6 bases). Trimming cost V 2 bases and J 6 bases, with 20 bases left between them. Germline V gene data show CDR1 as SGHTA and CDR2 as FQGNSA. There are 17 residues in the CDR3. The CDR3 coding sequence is TGTGCCAGCAGCTTATTTCGGTTTCAGGGGCCCCTCAATGAGCAGTTCTTC. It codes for CASSLFRFQGPLNEQFF.

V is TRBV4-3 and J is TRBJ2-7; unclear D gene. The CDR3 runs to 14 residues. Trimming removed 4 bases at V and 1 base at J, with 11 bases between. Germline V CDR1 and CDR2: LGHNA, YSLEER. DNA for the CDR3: TGCGCCAGCAGCCCGTCCCATAGGTCCTACGAGCAGTACTTC. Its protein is CASSPSHRSYEQYF.

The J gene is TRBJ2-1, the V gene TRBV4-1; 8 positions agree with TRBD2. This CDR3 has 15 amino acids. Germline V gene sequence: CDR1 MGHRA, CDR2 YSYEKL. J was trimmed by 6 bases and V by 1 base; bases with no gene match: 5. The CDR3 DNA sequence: TGCGCCAGCAGCCAAGCTAGCGGGCGGGGCAATGAGCAGTTCTTC. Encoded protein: CASSQASGRGNEQFF.

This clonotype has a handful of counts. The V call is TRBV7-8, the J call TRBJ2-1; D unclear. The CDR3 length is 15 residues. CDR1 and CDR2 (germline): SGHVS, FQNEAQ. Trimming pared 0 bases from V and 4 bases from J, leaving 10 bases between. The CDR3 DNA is TGTGCCAGCAGCTTAGCGTGGTCGCGTTACAATGAGCAGTTCTTC. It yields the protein CASSLAWSRYNEQFF.

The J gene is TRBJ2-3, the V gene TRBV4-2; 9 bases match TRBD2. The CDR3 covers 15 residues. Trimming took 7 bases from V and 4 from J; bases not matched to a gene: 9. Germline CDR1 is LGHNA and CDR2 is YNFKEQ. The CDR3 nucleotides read TGTGCCAGCACCATGCTAGCGGGGTACGCAGATACGCAGTATTTT. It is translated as CASTMLAGYADTQYF.

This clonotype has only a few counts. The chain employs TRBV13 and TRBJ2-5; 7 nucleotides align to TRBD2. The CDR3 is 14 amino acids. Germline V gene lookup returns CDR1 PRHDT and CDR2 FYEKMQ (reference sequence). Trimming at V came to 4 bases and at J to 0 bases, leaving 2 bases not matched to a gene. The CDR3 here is CASSSGLDQETQYF. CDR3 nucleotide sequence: TGTGCCAGCAGCTCAGGACTAGACCAAGAGACCCAGTACTTC. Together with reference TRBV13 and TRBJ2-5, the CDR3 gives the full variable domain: AAGVIQSPRHLIKEKRETATLKCYPIPRHDTVYWYQQGPGQDPQFLISFYEKMQSDKGSIPDRFSAQQFSDYHSELNMSSLELGDSALYFCASSSGLDQETQYFGPGTRLLVL.

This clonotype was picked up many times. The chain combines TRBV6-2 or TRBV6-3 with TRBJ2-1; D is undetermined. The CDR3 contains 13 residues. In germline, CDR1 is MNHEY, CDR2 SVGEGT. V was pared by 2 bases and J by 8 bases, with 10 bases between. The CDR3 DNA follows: TGTGCCAGCAGTTACGCGCAAAGGTATGAGCAGTTCTTC. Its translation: CASSYAQRYEQFF.

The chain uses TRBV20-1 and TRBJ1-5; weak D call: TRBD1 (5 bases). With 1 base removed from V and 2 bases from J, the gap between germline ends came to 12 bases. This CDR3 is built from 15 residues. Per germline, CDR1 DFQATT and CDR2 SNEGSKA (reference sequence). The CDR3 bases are TGCAGTGCTAGAGTTGCGGGAGGGGGCAATCAGCCCCAGCATTTT. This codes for CSARVAGGGNQPQHF.

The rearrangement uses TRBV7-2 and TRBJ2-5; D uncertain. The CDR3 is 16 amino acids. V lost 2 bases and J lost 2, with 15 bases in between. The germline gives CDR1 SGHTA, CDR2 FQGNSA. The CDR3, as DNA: TGTGCCAGCAGCTTATTAGGGCAAGCTGGACAAGAGACCCAGTACTTC. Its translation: CASSLLGQAGQETQYF.

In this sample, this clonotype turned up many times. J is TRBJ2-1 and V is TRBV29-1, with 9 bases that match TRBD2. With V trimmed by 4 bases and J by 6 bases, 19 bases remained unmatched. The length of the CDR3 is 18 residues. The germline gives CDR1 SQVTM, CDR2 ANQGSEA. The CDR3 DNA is TGCAGCGTTGTTGTCTCTGAACTAGCGGGTCTGGAGGTCAATGAGCAGTTCTTC. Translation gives CSVVVSELAGLEVNEQFF.

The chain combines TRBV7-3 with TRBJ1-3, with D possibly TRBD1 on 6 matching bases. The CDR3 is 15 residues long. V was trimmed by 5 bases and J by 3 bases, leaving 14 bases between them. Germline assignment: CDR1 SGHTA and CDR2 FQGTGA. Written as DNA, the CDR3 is TGTGCCAGCAGCCTATCAGGGGACAATGGAAACACCATATATTTT. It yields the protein CASSLSGDNGNTIYF.

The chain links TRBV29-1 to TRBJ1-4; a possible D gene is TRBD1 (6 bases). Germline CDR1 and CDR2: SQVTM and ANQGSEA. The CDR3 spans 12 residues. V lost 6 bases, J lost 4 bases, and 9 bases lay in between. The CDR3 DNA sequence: TGCAGCGTCCGACAGGATAATGAAAAACTGTTTTTT. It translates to CSVRQDNEKLFF.

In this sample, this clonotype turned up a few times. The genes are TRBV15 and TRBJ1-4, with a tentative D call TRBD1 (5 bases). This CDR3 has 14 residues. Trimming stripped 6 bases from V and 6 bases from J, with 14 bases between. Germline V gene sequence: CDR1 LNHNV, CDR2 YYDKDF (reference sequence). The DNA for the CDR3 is TGTGCCACCAGATTCGAGTTCAGGGATGAAAAACTGTTTTTT. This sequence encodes CATRFEFRDEKLFF.

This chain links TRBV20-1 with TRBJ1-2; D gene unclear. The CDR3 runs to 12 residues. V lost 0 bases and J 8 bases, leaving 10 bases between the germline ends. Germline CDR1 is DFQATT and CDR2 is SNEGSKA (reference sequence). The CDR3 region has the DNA TGCAGTGCTAGAGATGACGCCAGCGGCTACACCTTC. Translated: CSARDDASGYTF.

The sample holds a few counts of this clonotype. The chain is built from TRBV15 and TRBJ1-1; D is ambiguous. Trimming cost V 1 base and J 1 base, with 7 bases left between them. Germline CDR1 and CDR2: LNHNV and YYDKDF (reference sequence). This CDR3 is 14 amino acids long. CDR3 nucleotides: TGTGCCACCAGCAGAGTGAATGGGAACACTGAAGCTTTCTTT. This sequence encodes CATSRVNGNTEAFF.

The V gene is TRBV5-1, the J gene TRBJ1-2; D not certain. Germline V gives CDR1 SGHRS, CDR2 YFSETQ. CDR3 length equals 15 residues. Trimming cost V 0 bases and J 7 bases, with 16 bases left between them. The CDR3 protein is CASSLEVGADSGYTF. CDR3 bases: TGCGCCAGCAGCTTGGAGGTGGGAGCGGATAGTGGCTACACCTTC.

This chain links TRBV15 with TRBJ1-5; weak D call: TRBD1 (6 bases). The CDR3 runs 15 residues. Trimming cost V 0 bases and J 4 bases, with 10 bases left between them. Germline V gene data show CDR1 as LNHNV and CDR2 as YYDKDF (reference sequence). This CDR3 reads CATSRDRQVNQPQHF. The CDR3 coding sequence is TGTGCCACCAGCAGAGATCGACAGGTTAATCAGCCCCAGCATTTT.